This T cell receptor beta chain was identified in a study of shared clonotypes between healthy human individuals. Naive CD8 cells lacked CD45RO, underwent positive selection for CCR7 and left out terminally differentiated effector memory CD45RA+ cells. The CDR3 runs to 14 residues. V lost 1 base to trimming and J lost 4 bases, with 8 bases between them. Germline lookup yields CDR1 MGHRA and CDR2 YSYEKL. The assay was immunoSEQ multiplex PCR, and TCRdb's table has in-frame clones only and misses some. Of 750,000 to 1,000,000 clones in the sample, around 93% were seen once. The source material was naive CD8+ T cells sorted from blood. The genes are TRBV4-1 and TRBJ1-3, with D unresolved. The receptor comes from a man in his thirties or forties in good health. The CDR3 DNA reads as TGCGCCAGCAGCCAAGTAGGAGGGGGAAACACCATATATTTT. Translation gives CASSQVGGGNTIYF.